The 27 T cell receptor beta chains in this list originate from one sample, sequenced in a study of tumor and adjacent non-tumor tissue in lung cancer. This sample's RNA came from whole unsorted tissue. The library came from three nested PCR rounds adapted from ARM-PCR protocols. TCRdb passed the multiplex PCR reads through MiXCR, listing each CDR3 protein once. The table lists roughly 220,000 distinct CDR3 sequences, 71% of them singletons. The source material was lung tumor tissue. Source of these receptors: a man in his sixties with non-small cell lung cancer.

For this clonotype: One end of the junction fails to match germline, which may point to a read error. The chain combines TRBV28 with TRBJ1-4; no firm D call. The CDR3 has 12 residues. In germline, CDR1 is MDHEN, CDR2 SYDVKM. This chain's CDR3 is CTSSFFEQKLFF. CDR3 in DNA: TGTACCAGCAGTTTTTTCGAGCAAAAACTGTTTTTT. The full variable domain, rest sourced from reference TRBV28 and TRBJ1-4, is DVKVTQSSRYLVKRTGEKVFLECVQDMDHENMFWYRQDPGLGLRLIYFSYDVKMKEKGDIPEGYSVSREKKERFSLILESASTNQTSMYLCTSSFFEQKLFFGSGTQLSVL.

On this clonotype: A junction end diverges from the germline sequence, so it may reflect a read error. The V call is TRBV6-5, the J call TRBJ2-7; 15 bases map to TRBD2. CDR1 and CDR2 (germline): MNHEY, SVGAGI. This CDR3 comprises 16 residues. The CDR3 reads CASSLGTSGGTYEQNF. In DNA, the CDR3 is TGTGCCAGCAGTCTTGGGACTAGCGGGGGGACCTACGAGCAGAACTTC.

Concerning this clonotype: A read error may explain this, as a much larger clone is one base away. The CDR3 loop reads CACCINQPQHF. DNA of the CDR3: TGTGCCTGTTGTATCAATCAGCCCCAGCATTTT. V is TRBV30 and J is TRBJ1-5; D uncertain. CDR3 length: 11 amino acids. Trimming pared 6 bases from V and 3 bases from J, leaving 6 bases between. Germline assignment: CDR1 GTSNPN and CDR2 SVGIG (reference sequence).

The sample holds many counts of this clonotype. The chain uses TRBV5-6 and TRBJ2-3, with D hard to call. Germline V CDR1 and CDR2: SGHDT, YYEEEE. CDR3 length: 12 residues. V gave up 3 bases and J gave up 6 bases, with 8 bases separating them. The CDR3 region has the DNA TGTGCCAGCAGCTACTCAATTGATACGCAGTATTTT. This translates into CASSYSIDTQYF.

This clonotype was counted between two and nine times. V is TRBV4-2 and J is TRBJ2-3; a possible D gene is TRBD2 (6 bases). The CDR3 is made up of 16 amino acids. Germline V gene sequence: CDR1 LGHNA, CDR2 YNFKEQ. Deletions cut 0 bases from V and 2 bases from J, with 12 bases between. For the CDR3, the DNA is TGTGCCAGCAGCCAAGATCGGGGCGGGACCACAGATACGCAGTATTTT. The encoded protein is CASSQDRGGTTDTQYF.

As regards this clonotype: The CDR3 end shows no conserved phenylalanine or tryptophan, and so a read error is likely. The chain uses TRBV11-2 and TRBJ2-5; TRBD2 is a possible D gene (7 bases). V was clipped by 5 bases and J by 5 bases, with 18 bases between them. Germline values: CDR1 SGHAT, CDR2 FQNNGV. The CDR3 is 15 residues long. The CDR3: CASSLRWGGRETQYS. CDR3 sequence (DNA): TGTGCCAGCAGCCTAAGATGGGGGGGCAGGGAGACCCAGTACTCC.

This clonotype occurred a few times. J is TRBJ1-2 and V is TRBV4-1; the D is unclear. Trimming removed 4 bases from V and 0 bases from J, with 15 bases in between. The CDR3 extends over 16 amino acids. Per germline, CDR1 MGHRA and CDR2 YSYEKL. The CDR3 sequence is CASSLSFEGTNYGYTF. As DNA, the CDR3 is TGCGCCAGCAGCCTTTCCTTTGAGGGCACTAACTATGGCTACACCTTC.

The DNA of the CDR3 is TGTGCCAGCAGCCGAGGACAGGGTGGACTCTATGGCTACACCTTC. Protein sequence: CASSRGQGGLYGYTF. The chain links TRBV12-3 or TRBV12-4 to TRBJ1-2; 8 bases align to TRBD1. The CDR3 has 15 amino acids. Germline trimming cut 6 bases from V and 4 bases from J; bases unmatched to any gene: 10.

Details on this clonotype: One base away lies a much larger clone, so this may be a sequencing read error. The CDR3 sequence: CASIPGQGTINQPQHF. The CDR3 region has the DNA TGTGCCAGCATTCCGGGACAGGGGACAATCAATCAGCCCCAGCATTTT. The chain carries TRBV6-6 and TRBJ1-5, with 10 bases aligning to TRBD1. The germline CDR1 and CDR2 sequences are MNHNY and SVGAGI (reference sequence). The CDR3 sequence is 16 residues long. Trimming cost V 7 bases and J 3 bases; bases outside gene matches: 9.

The table lists this clonotype with a few counts. This chain's CDR3 is CASSLVQGSTGELFF. CDR3 DNA: TGTGCCAGCAGTTTAGTCCAGGGGAGCACCGGGGAGCTGTTTTTT. The rearrangement uses TRBV12-3 or TRBV12-4 and TRBJ2-2, with D possibly being TRBD1 (6 bases). This CDR3 has 15 residues. V shed 1 base and J shed 4 bases, with 10 bases lying between them.

This clonotype was recorded once. Being one base from a much bigger clone, this may be a read error. J is TRBJ1-2 and V is TRBV12-3 or TRBV12-4; 8 positions match TRBD1. The CDR3 loop spans 14 amino acids. CDR3 protein: CVSSLQGVNYGYTF. The CDR3, as DNA: TGTGTCAGCAGTTTACAGGGGGTGAACTATGGCTACACCTTC.

In this sample, this clonotype turned up a few times. V is TRBV6-1 and J is TRBJ2-7; D call uncertain. Trimming took off 7 bases at V and 1 base at J, with 17 bases between the two ends. CDR1 is MNHNS and CDR2 is SASEGT in the germline V gene. There are 15 residues in the CDR3. CDR3 in DNA: TGTGCCAGCACTAAGTCCCGACCCCCTTCCTACGAGCAGTACTTC. This translates into CASTKSRPPSYEQYF.

This clonotype was counted ten times or more. The rearrangement uses TRBV6-5 and TRBJ2-5; perhaps D is TRBD1 or TRBD2 (5 bases each). V dropped 2 bases and J dropped 5 bases, with 15 bases sitting between them. Germline CDR1 reads MNHEY; CDR2 reads SVGAGI. This CDR3 is 15 amino acids long. The DNA of the CDR3 is TGTGCCAGCAGTTACCTCCCGGGGACGGGGGAGACCCAGTACTTC. It codes for CASSYLPGTGETQYF.

About this clonotype itself: A read error may produce the germline difference seen at one junction end. This chain links TRBV28 with TRBJ1-4; the D is unclear. This CDR3 region has 11 residues. The V gene's germline CDR1 is MDHEN and CDR2 SYDVKM. CDR3 region: CASSLCEKLFF. CDR3 bases: TGTGCCAGCAGCTTATGTGAAAAATTGTTTTTT. The full variable domain, with the rest looked up from reference TRBV28 and TRBJ1-4, is DVKVTQSSRYLVKRTGEKVFLECVQDMDHENMFWYRQDPGLGLRLIYFSYDVKMKEKGDIPEGYSVSREKKERFSLILESASTNQTSMYLCASSLCEKLFFGSGTQLSVL.

The V gene is TRBV7-9, the J gene TRBJ1-1, with a tentative D call TRBD1 (5 bases). Between the trimmed V and J ends, which lost 2 bases and 4 bases, there was a span of 8 bases. CDR1 and CDR2 (germline): SEHNR, FQNEAQ (reference sequence). This CDR3 has 13 residues. The CDR3 region is CASSLSGTTEAFF. The CDR3 DNA follows: TGTGCCAGCAGCTTATCCGGGACCACTGAAGCTTTCTTT.

This clonotype was counted a few times. The chain is built from TRBV11-2 and TRBJ2-1; no clear D. The J call is in doubt because the DNA end fits TRBJ2-5 better. Germline-derived CDR1 and CDR2 are SGHAT and FQNNGV. The CDR3 length is 13 residues. The CDR3 region is CASSSAFYNAQYF. As DNA, the CDR3 is TGTGCCAGCAGCTCTGCATTTTACAATGCCCAGTACTTC.

Regarding this clonotype: As the CDR3 is not closed by the conserved phenylalanine or tryptophan, this likely results from a read error. This rearrangement joins TRBV4-2 to TRBJ2-4; tentative D call: TRBD2 (6 bases). The V and J ends lost 6 bases and 1 base respectively, with 19 bases between them. The germline V gene encodes CDR1 LGHNA and CDR2 YNFKEQ. The CDR3 sequence is 17 residues long. CDR3 nucleotides: TGTGCCAGCAGTCCCCGTGCGGGCGGAGGGGCCAAAAACATTCAGTACCTA. Protein: CASSPRAGGGAKNIQYL.

With respect to this clonotype: A read error may produce the germline difference seen at one junction end. The chain joins TRBV6-5 to TRBJ1-2; D unresolved. This CDR3 comprises 14 residues. The V gene's germline CDR1 is MNHEY and CDR2 SVGAGI. CDR3 coding DNA: TGTGTCAGCAGTTACCGAGGCTCCAACTATGGCTACACCTTC. Its translation is CVSSYRGSNYGYTF.

The J gene is TRBJ2-7, the V gene TRBV10-3; 10 nucleotides match TRBD2. Germline-derived CDR1 and CDR2 are ENHRY and SYGVKD. CDR3 length equals 13 residues. The ends lost 6 bases at V and 7 bases at J; junction bases unmatched: 6. The CDR3 DNA follows: TGTGCCATCAGAACTAGCGGGATTACGGAGCAGTACTTC. This encodes CAIRTSGITEQYF.

As concerns this clonotype: A much bigger clone sits one base away, suggesting this may be a read error. The chain employs TRBV29-1 and TRBJ2-1; D is ambiguous. This CDR3 region has 10 residues. Germline V gives CDR1 SQVTM, CDR2 ANQGSEA. The DNA of the CDR3 is TGCAGCGCCGGATACAATGAGAAGTTCTTC. It encodes CSAGYNEKFF.

Remarks on this clonotype: Given the absence of the conserved phenylalanine or tryptophan at the CDR3 end, a read error is likely. The chain employs TRBV6-6 and TRBJ1-2, with D tentatively TRBD1 (5 bases). The CDR3 loop spans 13 amino acids. Trimming cost V 7 bases and J 5 bases, with 14 bases left between them. The germline V gene has CDR1 MNHNY and CDR2 SVGAGI (reference sequence). This CDR3 is CASTPGQNYGYTI. In nucleotides, the CDR3 is TGTGCCAGCACCCCGGGGCAGAATTATGGCTACACCATC.

This chain connects TRBV4-1 to TRBJ2-1, with D possibly called TRBD1 or TRBD2 (5 bases each). V lost 4 bases and J lost 13, with 17 bases in between. In germline, CDR1 is MGHRA, CDR2 YSYEKL. The CDR3 sequence is 13 residues long. The CDR3 loop is CASSLRDGSEQFF. The CDR3 DNA sequence: TGCGCCAGCAGCCTCCGGGACGGCAGTGAACAGTTCTTC.

With respect to this clonotype: A much bigger clone sits one base away, suggesting this may be a read error. The rearrangement joins TRBV4-1 to TRBJ1-4, with D hard to call. The CDR3 sequence is 15 residues long. Germline V CDR1 and CDR2: MGHRA, YSYEKL. CDR3 amino acids: CASSQLAGYNEKLCF. CDR3 DNA: TGCGCCAGCAGCCAGCTGGCGGGGTATAATGAAAAACTGTGTTTT.

As regards this clonotype: The CDR3 does not close with the conserved phenylalanine or tryptophan, likely indicating a read error. No DNA is shown, since the ends of the CDR3 on it are uncertain; the CDR3 is the one TCRdb lists. This chain connects TRBV6-5 to TRBJ2-6. CDR1 and CDR2 (germline): MNHEY, SVGAGI. The CDR3 region is 15 residues in length, termini included. This CDR3 is CARSYFGSGANVLTS.

Notes on this clonotype: A read error may account for a junction end that differs from germline. The V gene is TRBV20-1, the J gene TRBJ2-2; D possibly corresponds to TRBD1 (5 bases). CDR3 length equals 15 residues. CDR1 is DFQATT, CDR2 SNEGSKA, per germline (reference sequence). CDR3 sequence: CSAIEPGWNTRELFF. The CDR3, as DNA: TGCAGTGCTATAGAGCCAGGGTGGAACACCCGGGAGCTGTTTTTT.

As concerns this clonotype: Sequence at one end of the junction differs from germline and may be a read error. This chain links TRBV4-2 with TRBJ2-3, with D possibly matching TRBD1 (5 bases). The CDR3 has 14 residues. The germline V gene has CDR1 LGHNA and CDR2 YNFKEQ. CDR3 amino acids: CASSQDRQSDMQYF. CDR3 nucleotides: TGTGCCAGCAGCCAAGACCGACAGTCAGATATGCAGTATTTT.

Notes on this clonotype: Compared with germline, one end of the junction differs, possibly owing to a read error. This sequence joins TRBV12-3 or TRBV12-4 and TRBJ1-1; 7 bases fit TRBD1. This CDR3 has 14 amino acids. The CDR3 region has the DNA TGTGCAAGCAGACCCCAGGGGGGTGTCTCTGAAGCTTTCTTT. As protein: CASRPQGGVSEAFF.